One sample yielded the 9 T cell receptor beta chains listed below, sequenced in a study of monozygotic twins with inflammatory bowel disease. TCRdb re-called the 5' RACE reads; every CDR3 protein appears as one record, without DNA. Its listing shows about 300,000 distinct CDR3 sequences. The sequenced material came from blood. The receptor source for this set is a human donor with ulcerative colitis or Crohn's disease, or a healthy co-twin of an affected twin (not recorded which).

CDR3: CSARRLGQAVYEQYF. The chain has TRBV20-1 and TRBJ2-7; lacking DNA, the TRBD1 call made by TCRdb goes unchecked. CDR3 length equals 15 residues. CDR1 and CDR2 from the germline V gene are DFQATT and SNEGSKA (reference sequence).

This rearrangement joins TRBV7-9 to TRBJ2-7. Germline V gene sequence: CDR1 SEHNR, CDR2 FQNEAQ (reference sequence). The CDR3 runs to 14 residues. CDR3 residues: CASSLAVSFYEQYF.

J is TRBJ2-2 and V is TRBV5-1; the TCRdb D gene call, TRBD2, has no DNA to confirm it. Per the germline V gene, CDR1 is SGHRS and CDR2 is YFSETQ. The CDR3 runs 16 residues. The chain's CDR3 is CASSPVPSGLTGELFF.

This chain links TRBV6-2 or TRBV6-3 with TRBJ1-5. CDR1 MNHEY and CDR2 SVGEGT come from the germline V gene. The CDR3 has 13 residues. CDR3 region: CASSSNRNQPQHF.

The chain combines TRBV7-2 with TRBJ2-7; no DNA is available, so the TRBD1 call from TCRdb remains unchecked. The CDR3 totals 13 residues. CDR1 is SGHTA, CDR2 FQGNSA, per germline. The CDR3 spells CASSLYRGLEQYF.

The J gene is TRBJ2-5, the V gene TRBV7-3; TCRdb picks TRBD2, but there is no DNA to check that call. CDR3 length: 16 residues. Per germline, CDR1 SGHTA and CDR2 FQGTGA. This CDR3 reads CASSLIGGGGAETQYF.

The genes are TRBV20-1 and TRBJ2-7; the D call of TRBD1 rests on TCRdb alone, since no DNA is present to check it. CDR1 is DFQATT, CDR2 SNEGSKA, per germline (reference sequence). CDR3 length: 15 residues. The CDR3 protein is CSARALALSDYGQYF.

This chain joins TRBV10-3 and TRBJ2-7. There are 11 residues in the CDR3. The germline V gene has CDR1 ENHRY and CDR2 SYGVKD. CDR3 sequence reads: CAIRDSYEQYF.

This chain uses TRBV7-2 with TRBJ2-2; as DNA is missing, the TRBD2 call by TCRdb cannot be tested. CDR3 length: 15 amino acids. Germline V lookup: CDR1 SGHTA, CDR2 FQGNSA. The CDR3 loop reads CASSLALLVTGELFF.